This T cell receptor (beta chain) stems from a study of cytomegalovirus exposure and HLA in healthy donors. Per germline, CDR1 MNHEY and CDR2 SVGAGI. V trimming: 2 bases; J trimming: 5 bases; junction bases outside the gene matches: 7. The CDR3 is 16 residues long. Whole-study findings and limits: According to a later analysis, donors in an Asian-associated ancestry cluster reportedly had fewer N-insertions than the roughly 640-donor mean.

Worth noting for this clone: Its antigen is currently unknown.

The PCR contained 60 Vbeta and 13 Jbeta primers. Repertoires were generated with immunoSEQ multiplex PCR, while TCRdb's copy carries only in-frame clones and drops some. The table lists over 110,000 clones, approximately 80% of them singletons. The sample was PBMCs. V and J are TRBV6-5 and TRBJ2-2, with 8 bases identical to TRBD1. The receptor's source is a male donor in good health and CMV-seropositive. The CDR3 DNA follows: TGTGCCAGCAGTTACCAGGGGGCGGGTGGGACCGGGGAGCTGTTTTTT. It codes for CASSYQGAGGTGELFF.